Described below is a single T cell receptor (beta chain) sequence and its context. What it recognizes is unknown. The data belong to a study of blood T cells in healthy people across ages. Combining a sample-barcoded 5' primer with a J-beta primer mix, a second PCR ran for 7 to 11 cycles. MiXCR, applied by TCRdb to the 5' RACE reads, yields one record per CDR3 protein. The profile shows approximately 800,000 distinct CDR3 sequences, about 62% of them singletons. Regarding the study as a whole: Per-million-T-cell TCR beta diversity fell roughly linearly with age.

Every donor gave 9 to 10 milliliters of peripheral blood. A minimum of 6.5 million PBMCs was isolated per sample. Germline CDR1 and CDR2: LNHNV and YYDKDF (reference sequence). The CDR3 is 15 amino acids. V lost 4 bases, J lost 2 bases, and 13 bases lay in between. The receptor's source is a man aged 30 to 39 in good health. The sequenced sample was blood. The V gene is TRBV15, the J gene TRBJ2-3, with a possible D match to TRBD1 (6 bases). As DNA, the CDR3 is TGTGCCACCAGCACCCGGGACACCAACACAGATACGCAGTATTTT. Protein sequence: CATSTRDTNTDTQYF.